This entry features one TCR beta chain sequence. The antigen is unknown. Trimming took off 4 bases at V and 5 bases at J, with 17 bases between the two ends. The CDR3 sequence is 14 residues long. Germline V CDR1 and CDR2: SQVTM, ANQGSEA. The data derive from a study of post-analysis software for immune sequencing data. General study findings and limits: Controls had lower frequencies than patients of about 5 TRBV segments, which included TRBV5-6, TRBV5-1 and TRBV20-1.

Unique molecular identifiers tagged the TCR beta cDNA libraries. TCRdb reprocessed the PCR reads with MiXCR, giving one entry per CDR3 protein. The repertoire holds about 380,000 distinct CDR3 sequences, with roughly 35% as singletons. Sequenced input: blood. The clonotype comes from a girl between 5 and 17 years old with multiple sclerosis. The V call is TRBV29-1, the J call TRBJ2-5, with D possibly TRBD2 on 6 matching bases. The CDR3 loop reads CSVGSQTGVETQYF. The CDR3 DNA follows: TGCAGCGTTGGAAGCCAGACGGGGGTTGAGACCCAGTACTTC.